Given below is one TCR beta chain in context. The sample comes from a study of T cell changes during pregnancy in multiple sclerosis. Germline CDR1 is MNHEY and CDR2 is SMNVEV (reference sequence). The CDR3 length is 15 residues. Trimming removed 2 bases at V and 2 bases at J, with 13 bases between. Data came from immunoSEQ multiplex PCR; TCRdb stores just in-frame clones and leaves some out. The sample yields about 97,000 clones, approximately 90% seen once. The material sequenced was peripheral blood, taken in the second trimester of pregnancy. This sequence originates from a female donor in good health, enrolled as a control in a pregnancy study. The rearrangement joins TRBV27 to TRBJ2-7, with D maybe TRBD1 (5 bases). The CDR3 coding sequence is TGTGCCAGCAGTTTACGACCGACAGACACCTACGAGCAGTACTTC. Translation gives CASSLRPTDTYEQYF.